Detailed here is one TCR beta chain. These data come from a study of CD8+ T cells in alopecia areata. It was cDNA, reverse transcribed from extracted RNA, that served as the sequencing template. Clones were read by immunoSEQ multiplex PCR, and TCRdb kept only the in-frame ones, dropping some. Of 120,000 or so clones detected, 45% to 50% appear once; the ten largest clones hold roughly a tenth. Alopecia areata patients provided lesional scalp punch biopsies and peripheral blood. Germline assignment: CDR1 MNHNY and CDR2 SVGAGI (reference sequence). Trimming shortened V by 8 bases and J by 6 bases, and 5 bases separated the two germline ends. The length of the CDR3 is 10 residues.

The chain carries TRBV6-6 and TRBJ2-4; D not resolved. The clonotype comes from a human donor with alopecia areata. The sample was NKG2D-low CD8+ T cells sorted from blood. The CDR3: CASWANIQYF. The CDR3 DNA reads TGTGCCAGCTGGGCAAACATTCAGTACTTC.